This T cell receptor beta chain was found in a study of T cells in tuberculosis. At the level of the study: In South Africa, adults with active tuberculosis were compared with IGRA-negative and latently infected IGRA-positive adolescents. Findings and caveats of the study: Smaller distances to GMM-specific TCRs suggested their expansion in active tuberculosis.

Notes on this clone: What it binds is not known.

Adolescents were screened for latent TB by skin test and IGRA. The assay was immunoSEQ multiplex PCR, and TCRdb's table has in-frame clones only and misses some. The data hold tens of thousands of clones, with around 94% observed a single time. This TCR derives from a donor between 10 and 35 years old with latent tuberculosis or without tuberculosis infection. Sequencing input: PBMCs.

CDR3 in amino acids: CASSFGRAPYNEQFF. CDR3 coding DNA: TGTGCCAGCAGTTTTGGGAGAGCACCCTACAATGAGCAGTTCTTC. The chain links TRBV27 to TRBJ2-1, with D possibly matching TRBD2 (5 bases). V was trimmed by 3 bases and J by 2 bases, leaving 11 bases between them. The CDR3 is made up of 15 amino acids. CDR1 is MNHEY and CDR2 is SMNVEV in the germline V gene (reference sequence).